Below are 26 T cell receptor beta chains sequenced from a single sample in a study of T cell responses to AZD1222 COVID-19 vaccine. TCRdb's table, derived via immunoSEQ multiplex PCR, lists solely in-frame clones and lacks some. The table shows roughly 150,000 clones, with 90% occurring only once. The specimen was peripheral blood, collected on day 0 of AZD1222 vaccination. The receptors stem from an adult in good health.

This sequence joins TRBV2 and TRBJ1-6, with 7 nucleotides matching TRBD1. V was clipped by 6 bases and J by 7 bases; unmatched bases: 6. CDR3 size: 14 residues. Germline-derived CDR1 and CDR2 are SNHLY and FYNNEI. The CDR3 loop is CASRGDSPNSPLHF. The CDR3, as DNA: TGTGCCAGCAGAGGGGACAGCCCCAATTCACCCCTCCACTTT.

This clone appeared once. This chain connects TRBV6-5 to TRBJ2-7, with a possible D match to TRBD1 (6 bases). V was pared by 2 bases and J by 3 bases, with 11 bases between. The CDR3 sequence is 14 residues long. Germline CDR1 and CDR2: MNHEY and SVGAGI. CDR3 in DNA: TGTGCCAGCAGTTACACAGGACAGAGCTACGAGCAGTACTTC. Its protein product is CASSYTGQSYEQYF.

This clone came up once. This chain's CDR3 is CASSSSGSIRSYEQYF. The CDR3 nucleotides are TGTGCCAGCAGTTCCAGCGGGAGTATTCGCTCCTACGAGCAGTACTTC. The rearrangement uses TRBV27 and TRBJ2-7, with 8 bases matching TRBD2. Germline CDR1 is MNHEY and CDR2 is SMNVEV (reference sequence). This CDR3 region has 16 residues. The trim removed 4 bases at V and 0 bases at J, leaving 8 bases unmatched.

The gene calls are TRBV28 and TRBJ2-7, with D uncertain. CDR1 is MDHEN and CDR2 is SYDVKM in the germline V gene. The V end was cut by 6 bases, the J end by 7 bases, with 7 bases between. CDR3 size: 10 residues. In DNA form, the CDR3 reads TGTGCCAGCAGCAGCTGGGAGCAGTACTTC. The encoded protein is CASSSWEQYF.

This clone was recorded only once. The V call is TRBV19, the J call TRBJ1-5, with TRBD1 as a possible D gene (5 bases). The V end lost 5 bases, the J end lost 3 bases, and 8 bases lay between the germline ends. CDR1 is LNHDA and CDR2 is SQIVND in the germline V gene (reference sequence). The CDR3 is 13 residues long. CDR3 in DNA: TGTGCCAGTAGTTGGGACCACAATCAGCCCCAGCATTTT. Translation: CASSWDHNQPQHF.

The chain couples TRBV18 to TRBJ2-5; 7 nucleotides align to TRBD1. Losses at the gene ends were 6 bases for V and 5 bases for J; bases not matched to a gene: 6. This CDR3 spans 13 amino acids. Germline V gene data show CDR1 as KGHSH and CDR2 as LQKENI. DNA of the CDR3: TGTGCCAGCTCGCCGGCGACAGGGGAGACCCAGTACTTC. Protein sequence: CASSPATGETQYF.

The chain is built from TRBV15 and TRBJ1-2; no firm D call. This CDR3 comprises 16 residues. V lost 0 bases and J lost 0, with 11 bases in between. Germline V gives CDR1 LNHNV, CDR2 YYDKDF (reference sequence). CDR3 sequence reads: CATSRDLTAANYGYTF. CDR3 DNA: TGTGCCACCAGCAGAGATCTAACAGCCGCTAACTATGGCTACACCTTC.

This clone was recorded a few times. This sequence joins TRBV4-3 and TRBJ1-2; 8 positions match TRBD1. CDR1 is LGHNA and CDR2 is YSLEER in the germline V gene. The CDR3 runs to 16 residues. V was pared by 0 bases and J by 3 bases, with 6 bases of the junction left unmatched. In nucleotides, the CDR3 is TGCGCCAGCAGCCAAGAGAGGGGGACAGGTTACTATGGCTACACCTTC. Translation: CASSQERGTGYYGYTF.

V and J are TRBV2 and TRBJ1-3, with 7 bases fitting TRBD1. The CDR3 is made up of 18 amino acids. The V segment lost 2 bases and the J segment 0 bases; nucleotides outside the gene matches: 10. Germline CDR1 is SNHLY and CDR2 is FYNNEI. The CDR3 sequence: CASSELAGGVVSGNTIYF. CDR3 in DNA: TGTGCCAGCAGTGAATTGGCAGGGGGGGTAGTCTCTGGAAACACCATATATTTT.

The chain combines TRBV6-4 with TRBJ2-1, with 12 positions matching TRBD2. V was clipped by 2 bases and J by 10 bases; unmatched bases: 9. This CDR3 contains 16 residues. The germline V gene has CDR1 MRHNA and CDR2 SNTAGT. The CDR3 sequence: CASSDLLAGGPEEQFF. The CDR3 bases are TGTGCCAGCAGTGACCTTCTAGCGGGAGGGCCTGAAGAGCAGTTCTTC.

The table lists this clone with a few counts. The chain joins TRBV2 to TRBJ1-2; 10 bases fit TRBD1. The CDR3 spans 18 residues. Per the germline V gene, CDR1 is SNHLY and CDR2 is FYNNEI. The trim removed 2 bases at V and 3 bases at J, leaving 12 bases unmatched. CDR3 nucleotide sequence: TGTGCCAGCAGTGAATCGGACCTATGGGACAGGGGACACTATGGCTACACCTTC. It encodes CASSESDLWDRGHYGYTF.

This chain connects TRBV5-1 to TRBJ2-1; 10 nucleotides line up with TRBD2. CDR1 and CDR2 from the germline V gene are SGHRS and YFSETQ. Unmatched junction bases numbered 14, after V lost 0 bases and J lost 8 bases. CDR3 length: 18 residues. The CDR3 coding sequence is TGCGCCAGCAGCTTGGCCACGGCAGCTAGCGGGAGTTTAGATGAGCAGTTCTTC. Its protein product is CASSLATAASGSLDEQFF.

This sequence joins TRBV11-2 and TRBJ2-2; 11 nucleotides line up with TRBD2. CDR1 and CDR2 from the germline V gene are SGHAT and FQNNGV. The CDR3 length is 15 residues. Trimming took 5 bases from V and 7 from J; bases not matched to a gene: 6. The CDR3 loop is CASSPVAGGFGELFF. DNA for the CDR3: TGTGCCAGCAGCCCGGTAGCGGGAGGGTTCGGGGAGCTGTTTTTT. Looking up the rest from reference TRBV11-2 and TRBJ2-2 gives the full variable domain: EAGVAQSPRYKIIEKRQSVAFWCNPISGHATLYWYQQILGQGPKLLIQFQNNGVVDDSQLPKDRFSAERLKGVDSTLKIQPAKLEDSAVYLCASSPVAGGFGELFFGEGSRLTVL.

This clone has just one count. This chain's CDR3 is CASSLDGGRTSSYNEQFF. The DNA for the CDR3 is TGCGCCAGCAGCTTGGACGGGGGACGAACGAGCTCCTACAATGAGCAGTTCTTC. The chain is built from TRBV5-1 and TRBJ2-1; TRBD2 might be the D (6 bases). The CDR3 is 18 amino acids. Deletions cut 0 bases from V and 0 bases from J, with 16 bases between. Germline CDR1 is SGHRS and CDR2 is YFSETQ.

J is TRBJ2-1 and V is TRBV5-1; D may be TRBD1 or TRBD2 (6 bases each). V lost 6 bases to trimming and J lost 9 bases, with 19 bases between them. Germline CDR1 and CDR2: SGHRS and YFSETQ. This CDR3 has 14 amino acids. CDR3 sequence reads: CASMGGPTTGEQFF. CDR3 nucleotides: TGCGCCAGCATGGGGGGACCTACGACAGGTGAGCAGTTCTTC. Supplemented by reference TRBV5-1 and TRBJ2-1, the full variable domain reads KAGVTQTPRYLIKTRGQQVTLSCSPISGHRSVSWYQQTPGQGLQFLFEYFSETQRNKGNFPGRFSGRQFSNSRSEMNVSTLELGDSALYLCASMGGPTTGEQFFGPGTRLTVL.

The V gene is TRBV24-1, the J gene TRBJ1-5; no firm D call. This CDR3 region has 14 residues. From germline, CDR1 is KGHDR and CDR2 SFDVKD. Trimming cost V 1 base and J 5 bases, with 8 bases left between them. This CDR3 is CATSDFRAYQPQHF. In DNA form, the CDR3 reads TGTGCCACCAGTGATTTCCGGGCTTATCAGCCCCAGCATTTT.

This chain connects TRBV9 to TRBJ2-5; 7 bases agree with TRBD1. The V segment lost 0 bases and the J segment 5 bases; nucleotides outside the gene matches: 13. The CDR3 has 17 amino acids. In germline, CDR1 is SGDLS, CDR2 YYNGEE. The DNA of the CDR3 is TGTGCCAGCAGCGTAGAATCAGGGGGACGCCCTGGGGAGACCCAGTACTTC. It encodes CASSVESGGRPGETQYF.

V is TRBV7-2 and J is TRBJ1-2, with 7 nucleotides matching TRBD1. The germline gives CDR1 SGHTA, CDR2 FQGNSA. The CDR3 has 15 residues. The ends lost 7 bases at V and 7 bases at J; junction bases unmatched: 15. In DNA, the CDR3 is TGTGCCAGCAAGTACTCCGACAGGGTAGGAAGTGGCTACACCTTC. Residues: CASKYSDRVGSGYTF.

The J gene is TRBJ2-1, the V gene TRBV4-3, with D perhaps assigned TRBD1 or TRBD2 (5 bases each). With 1 base removed from V and 0 bases from J, the gap between germline ends came to 16 bases. Germline values: CDR1 LGHNA, CDR2 YSLEER. The CDR3 contains 18 residues. For the CDR3, the DNA is TGCGCCAGCAGCCAAGCTATCATGGGGGAATCCTCCTACAATGAGCAGTTCTTC. Translating it yields CASSQAIMGESSYNEQFF.

This clone was detected once. This CDR3 reads CASSPLGDTEAFF. CDR3 sequence (DNA): TGCGCCAGCAGCCCGCTGGGGGACACTGAAGCTTTCTTT. The V and J genes are TRBV5-1 and TRBJ1-1; TRBD1 is a possible D gene (5 bases). Germline V gene sequence: CDR1 SGHRS, CDR2 YFSETQ. The CDR3 totals 13 residues. Trimming removed 4 bases at V and 3 bases at J, with 10 bases between.

The chain employs TRBV16 and TRBJ1-3; D uncertain. The length of the CDR3 is 17 residues. The V gene lost 0 bases and the J gene lost 0 bases, with 12 bases spanning the gap. CDR1 is KGHSY, CDR2 FQNENV, per germline. This CDR3 reads CASSQSWTGFSGNTIYF. Here the CDR3 DNA reads TGTGCCAGCAGCCAATCGTGGACCGGATTCTCTGGAAACACCATATATTTT. Together with reference TRBV16 and TRBJ1-3, the CDR3 gives the full variable domain: GEEVAQTPKHLVRGEGQKAKLYCAPIKGHSYVFWYQQVLKNEFKFLISFQNENVFDETGMPKERFSAKCLPNSPCSLEIQATKLEDSAVYFCASSQSWTGFSGNTIYFGEGSWLTVV.

V is TRBV28 and J is TRBJ1-2, with 7 bases aligning to TRBD1. Germline CDR1 reads MDHEN; CDR2 reads SYDVKM. This CDR3 is 15 amino acids long. V lost 5 bases, J lost 2 bases, and 8 bases stayed unmatched. CDR3 DNA sequence: TGTGCCAGCAGTCCAGGGGGGGGCGCGAACTATGGCTACACCTTC. This sequence encodes CASSPGGGANYGYTF.

The chain is built from TRBV19 and TRBJ1-6; a weak D match, TRBD1 (5 bases). Germline V gene data show CDR1 as LNHDA and CDR2 as SQIVND (reference sequence). CDR3 size: 15 residues. V shed 7 bases and J shed 5 bases, with 15 bases lying between them. DNA for the CDR3: TGTGCCAGTAAAGTCGGACAATGGGATAATTCACCCCTCCACTTT. This translates into CASKVGQWDNSPLHF.

This clone was observed a single time. This chain links TRBV5-5 with TRBJ2-7; 8 bases match TRBD2. Germline-derived CDR1 and CDR2 are SGHKS and YYEKEE (reference sequence). Losses at the gene ends were 0 bases for V and 3 bases for J; bases not matched to a gene: 2. CDR3 length: 14 residues. CDR3 protein: CASSLASGFYEQYF. Here the CDR3 DNA reads TGTGCCAGCAGCTTGGCTAGCGGGTTCTACGAGCAGTACTTC.

V and J are TRBV15 and TRBJ1-4; weak D call: TRBD1 (6 bases). The CDR3 spans 15 residues. The germline V gene encodes CDR1 LNHNV and CDR2 YYDKDF (reference sequence). The V gene lost 1 base and the J gene lost 4 bases, with 10 bases spanning the gap. Here the CDR3 reads CATSRGTANNEKLFF. In DNA form, the CDR3 reads TGTGCCACCAGCAGAGGGACAGCAAATAATGAAAAACTGTTTTTT. Together with reference TRBV15 and TRBJ1-4, the CDR3 gives the full variable domain: DAMVIQNPRYQVTQFGKPVTLSCSQTLNHNVMYWYQQKSSQAPKLLFHYYDKDFNNEADTPDNFQSRRPNTSFCFLDIRSPGLGDTAMYLCATSRGTANNEKLFFGSGTQLSVL.

CDR3 region: CASSQDSRGVAEQYF. CDR3 DNA: TGTGCCAGCAGCCAAGATTCCAGGGGCGTCGCGGAGCAGTACTTC. The gene calls are TRBV3-1 (or the pseudogene TRBV3-2) and TRBJ2-7; tentatively, D is TRBD1 (6 bases). CDR1 is LGHDT, CDR2 YNNKEL, per germline (reference sequence). The V end lost 0 bases, the J end lost 7 bases, and 16 bases lay between the germline ends. The CDR3 has 15 amino acids.